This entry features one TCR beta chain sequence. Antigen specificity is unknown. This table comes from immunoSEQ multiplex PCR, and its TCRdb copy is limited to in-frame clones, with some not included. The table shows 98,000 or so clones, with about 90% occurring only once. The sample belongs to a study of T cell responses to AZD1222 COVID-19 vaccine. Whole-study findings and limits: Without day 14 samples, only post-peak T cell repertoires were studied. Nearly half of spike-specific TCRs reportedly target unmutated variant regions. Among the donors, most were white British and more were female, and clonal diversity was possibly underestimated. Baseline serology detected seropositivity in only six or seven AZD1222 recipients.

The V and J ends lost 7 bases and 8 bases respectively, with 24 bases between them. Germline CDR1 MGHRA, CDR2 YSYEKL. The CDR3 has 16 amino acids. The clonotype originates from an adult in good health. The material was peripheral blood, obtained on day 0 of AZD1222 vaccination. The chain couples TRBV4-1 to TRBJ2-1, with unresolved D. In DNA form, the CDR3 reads TGCGCCAGCAAACAATATACAATGAGCTGGAAGCATGAGCAGTTCTTC. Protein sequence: CASKQYTMSWKHEQFF.